A single sample gave rise to the 2 T cell receptor beta chains below, sequenced in a study of T cells in Graves' hyperthyroidism and ophthalmopathy. The CDR3 regions of TCR beta were amplified from RNA transcripts. An initial round of RT-PCR targeting the TCR CDR3 relied on the HTBI primer set. TCRdb redid the calling of the multiplex PCR reads with MiXCR, one entry per CDR3 protein. The table lists about 540,000 distinct CDR3 sequences, 46% of them singletons, with about 7.8% in the top ten. The sample taken for sequencing was peripheral blood or thyroid tissue (not recorded which). The receptors originated from a woman younger than 30 with Graves' hyperthyroidism.

This clonotype was counted at least ten times. The chain employs TRBV4-1 and TRBJ2-5; TRBD2 agrees at 10 bases. The V segment lost 0 bases and the J segment 1 base; nucleotides outside the gene matches: 2. From germline, CDR1 is MGHRA and CDR2 YSYEKL. The CDR3 is made up of 16 amino acids. CDR3 sequence (DNA): TGCGCCAGCAGCCAAGAGACTAGCGGGTTCCAAGAGACCCAGTACTTC. Amino acids: CASSQETSGFQETQYF.

V usage is TRBV6-5 and J usage is TRBJ1-5, with 11 bases matching TRBD1. The CDR3 totals 15 residues. After removal of 4 bases from V and 7 bases from J, the junction contained 6 bases not matched to a gene. The germline gives CDR1 MNHEY, CDR2 SVGAGI. The CDR3 loop reads CASSSHGQGAQPQHF. CDR3 in DNA: TGTGCCAGCAGTTCCCACGGACAGGGGGCACAGCCCCAGCATTTT.